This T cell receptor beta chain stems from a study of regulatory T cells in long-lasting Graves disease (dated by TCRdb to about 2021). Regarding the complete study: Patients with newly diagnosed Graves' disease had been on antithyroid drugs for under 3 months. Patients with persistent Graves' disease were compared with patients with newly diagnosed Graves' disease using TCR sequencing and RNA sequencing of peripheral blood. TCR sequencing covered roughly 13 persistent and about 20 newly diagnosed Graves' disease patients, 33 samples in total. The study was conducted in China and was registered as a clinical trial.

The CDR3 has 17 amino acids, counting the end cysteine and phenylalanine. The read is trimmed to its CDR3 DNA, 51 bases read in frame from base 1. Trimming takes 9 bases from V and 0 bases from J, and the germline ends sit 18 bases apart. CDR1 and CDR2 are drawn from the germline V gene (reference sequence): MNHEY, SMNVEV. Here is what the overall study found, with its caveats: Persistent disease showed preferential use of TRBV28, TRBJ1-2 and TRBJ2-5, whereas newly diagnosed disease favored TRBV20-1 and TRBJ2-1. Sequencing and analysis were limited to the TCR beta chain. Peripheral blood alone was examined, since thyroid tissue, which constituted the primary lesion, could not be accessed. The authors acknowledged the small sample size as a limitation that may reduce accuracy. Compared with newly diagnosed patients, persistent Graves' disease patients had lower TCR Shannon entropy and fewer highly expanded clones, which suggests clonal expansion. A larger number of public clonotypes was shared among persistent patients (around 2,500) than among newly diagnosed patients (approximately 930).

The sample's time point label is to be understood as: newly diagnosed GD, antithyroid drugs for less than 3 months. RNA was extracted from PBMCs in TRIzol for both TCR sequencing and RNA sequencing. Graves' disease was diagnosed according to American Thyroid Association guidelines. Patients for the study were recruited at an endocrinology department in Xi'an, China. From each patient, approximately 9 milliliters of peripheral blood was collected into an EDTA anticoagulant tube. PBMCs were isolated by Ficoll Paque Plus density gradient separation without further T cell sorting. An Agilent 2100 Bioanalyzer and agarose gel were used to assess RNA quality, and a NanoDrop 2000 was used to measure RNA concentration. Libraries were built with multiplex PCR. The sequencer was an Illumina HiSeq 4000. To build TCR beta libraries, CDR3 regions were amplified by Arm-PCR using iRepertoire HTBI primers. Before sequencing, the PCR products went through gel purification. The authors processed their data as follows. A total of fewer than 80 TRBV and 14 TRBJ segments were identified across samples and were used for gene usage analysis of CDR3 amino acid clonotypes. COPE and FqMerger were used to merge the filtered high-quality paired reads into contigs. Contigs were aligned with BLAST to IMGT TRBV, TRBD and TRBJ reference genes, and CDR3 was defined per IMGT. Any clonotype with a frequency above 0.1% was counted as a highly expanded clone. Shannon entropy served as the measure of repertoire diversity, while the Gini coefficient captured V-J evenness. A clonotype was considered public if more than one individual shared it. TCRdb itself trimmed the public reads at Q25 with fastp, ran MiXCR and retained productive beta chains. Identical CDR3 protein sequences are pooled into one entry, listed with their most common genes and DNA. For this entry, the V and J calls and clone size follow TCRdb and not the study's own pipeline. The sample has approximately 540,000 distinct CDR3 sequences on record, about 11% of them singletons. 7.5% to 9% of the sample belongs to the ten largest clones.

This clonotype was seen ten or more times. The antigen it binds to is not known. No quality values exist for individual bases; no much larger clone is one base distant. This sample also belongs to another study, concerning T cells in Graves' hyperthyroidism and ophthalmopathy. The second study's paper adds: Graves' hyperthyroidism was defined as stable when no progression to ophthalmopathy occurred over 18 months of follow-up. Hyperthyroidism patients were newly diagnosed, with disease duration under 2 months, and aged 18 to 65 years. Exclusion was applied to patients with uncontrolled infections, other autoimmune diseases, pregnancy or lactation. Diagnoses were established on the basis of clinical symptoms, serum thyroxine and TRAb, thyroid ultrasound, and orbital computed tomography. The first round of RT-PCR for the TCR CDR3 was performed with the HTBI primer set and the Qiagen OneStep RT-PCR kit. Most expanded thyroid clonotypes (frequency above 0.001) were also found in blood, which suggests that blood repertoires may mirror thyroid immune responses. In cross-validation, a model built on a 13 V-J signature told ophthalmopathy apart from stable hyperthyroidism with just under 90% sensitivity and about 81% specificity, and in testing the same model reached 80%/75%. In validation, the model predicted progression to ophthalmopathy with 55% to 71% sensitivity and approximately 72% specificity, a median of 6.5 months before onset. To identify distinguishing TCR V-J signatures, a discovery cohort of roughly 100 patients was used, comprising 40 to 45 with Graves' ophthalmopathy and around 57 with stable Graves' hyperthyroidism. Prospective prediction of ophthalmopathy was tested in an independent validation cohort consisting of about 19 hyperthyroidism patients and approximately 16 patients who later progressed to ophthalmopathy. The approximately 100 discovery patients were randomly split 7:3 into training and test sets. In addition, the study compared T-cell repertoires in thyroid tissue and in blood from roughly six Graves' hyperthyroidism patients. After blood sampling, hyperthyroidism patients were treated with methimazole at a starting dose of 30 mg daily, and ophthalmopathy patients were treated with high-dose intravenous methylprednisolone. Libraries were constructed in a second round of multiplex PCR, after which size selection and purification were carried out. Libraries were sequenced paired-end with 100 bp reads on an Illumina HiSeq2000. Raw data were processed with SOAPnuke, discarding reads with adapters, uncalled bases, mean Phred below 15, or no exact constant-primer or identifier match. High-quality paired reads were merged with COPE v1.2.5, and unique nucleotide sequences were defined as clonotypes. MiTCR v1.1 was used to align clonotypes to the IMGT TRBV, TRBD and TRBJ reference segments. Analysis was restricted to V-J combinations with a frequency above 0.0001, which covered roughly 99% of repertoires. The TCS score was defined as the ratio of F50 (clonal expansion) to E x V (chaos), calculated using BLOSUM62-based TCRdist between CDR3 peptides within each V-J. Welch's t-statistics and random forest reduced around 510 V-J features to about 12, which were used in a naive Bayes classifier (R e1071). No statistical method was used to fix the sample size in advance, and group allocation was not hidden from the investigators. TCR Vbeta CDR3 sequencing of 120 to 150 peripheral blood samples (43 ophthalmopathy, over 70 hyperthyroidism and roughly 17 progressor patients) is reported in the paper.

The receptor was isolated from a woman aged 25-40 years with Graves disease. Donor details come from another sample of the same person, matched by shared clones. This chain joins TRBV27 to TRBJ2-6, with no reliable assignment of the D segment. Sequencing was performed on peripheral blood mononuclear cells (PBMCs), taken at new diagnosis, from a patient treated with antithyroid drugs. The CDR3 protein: CARLGMGSCSGANVLTF. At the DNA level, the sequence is TGTGCCAGACTGGGTATGGGTTCCTGCTCTGGGGCCAACGTCCTGACTTTC.